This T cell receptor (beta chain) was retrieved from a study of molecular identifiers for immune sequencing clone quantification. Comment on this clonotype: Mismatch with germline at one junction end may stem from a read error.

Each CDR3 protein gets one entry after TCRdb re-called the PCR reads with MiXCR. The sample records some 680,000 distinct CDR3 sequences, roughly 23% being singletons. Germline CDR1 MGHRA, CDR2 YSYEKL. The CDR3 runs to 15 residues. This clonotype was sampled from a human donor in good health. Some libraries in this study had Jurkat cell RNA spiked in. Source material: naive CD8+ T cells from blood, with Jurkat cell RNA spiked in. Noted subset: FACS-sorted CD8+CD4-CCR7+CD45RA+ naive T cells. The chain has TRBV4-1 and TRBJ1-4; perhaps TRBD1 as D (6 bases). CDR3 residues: CASSQEPGVGEILFF. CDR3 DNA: TGCGCCAGCAGCCAAGAGCCAGGGGTTGGGGAAATACTGTTTTTT.